These T cell receptor beta chains were read from a single sample in a study of human T cells and chemical hapten exposure. MiXCR was run by TCRdb on the RACE reads, yielding one entry per CDR3 protein. Of around 380,000 distinct CDR3 sequences in the sample, 4.5% to 7% were seen once. Here the sequenced sample was whole blood, taken in connection with sensitization to the hapten diphenylcyclopropenone (DPC). The receptor source for this set is a woman aged 18-29 years with alopecia areata. Some clones in this sample may be carry-over from other donors' samples. Both conserved end residues are part of each CDR3. The D gene is left open where the match is weak. A row's size may be missing; if present it is once, few, many or a size class.

d_call cdr3_length j_call v_call clone_size cdr3_nt cdr3_aa
. 13 TRBJ1-2 TRBV3-1 . TGTGCCAGCAGCCAAGATCTGGGGGCTGGCTACACCTTC CASSQDLGAGYTF
. 15 TRBJ2-7 TRBV6-6 few TGTGCCAGCAGTTACGGCCAGGTGACAACCTACGAGCAGTACTTC CASSYGQVTTYEQYF
. 15 TRBJ2-2 TRBV20-1 . TGCAGTGCTAGAGTTTCTGGCCAGTCCACCGGGGAGCTGTTTTTT CSARVSGQSTGELFF
. 15 TRBJ2-2 TRBV15 many TGTGCCACCAGCACCGGGACAAAGAACACCGGGGAGCTGTTTTTT CATSTGTKNTGELFF
TRBD1 15 TRBJ1-2 TRBV4-3 . TGCGCCAGCAGCCAAGTGGACAGGGGGGTCCAAGGCTACACCTTC CASSQVDRGVQGYTF
. 18 TRBJ1-6 TRBV6-2/TRBV6-3 many TGTGCCAGCAGTTACTCAGTCGGCGGCAGCTCCTATAATTCACCCCTCCACTTT CASSYSVGGSSYNSPLHF
. 15 TRBJ2-5 TRBV7-2 few TGTGCCAGCAGCCCAGCGGGCCCTTCCCGAGCGACCCAGTACTTC CASSPAGPSRATQYF
TRBD1 14 TRBJ2-1 TRBV12-3/TRBV12-4 . TGTGCCAGCAGTCGAGACAGGGAGTACAATGAGCAGTTCTTC CASSRDREYNEQFF
. 14 TRBJ1-1 TRBV2 many TGTGCCAGCACCGTAGAGGGTCTGAACACTGAAGCTTTCTTT CASTVEGLNTEAFF
. 15 TRBJ1-5 TRBV5-4 . TGTGCCAGCAGCAACACAGGGAAGGGCAATCAGCCCCAGCATTTT CASSNTGKGNQPQHF
. 11 TRBJ1-5 TRBV20-1 many TGCAGTGCAGGGGGACTTCAGCCCCAGCATTTT CSAGGLQPQHF
. 13 TRBJ2-1 TRBV12-3/TRBV12-4 many TGTGCCAGCAGGGTCGACCGAGACAATGAGCAGTTCTTC CASRVDRDNEQFF
. 12 TRBJ1-3 TRBV18 many TGTGCCACCTCCGGACTCCAGGACACCATATATTTT CATSGLQDTIYF
TRBD1 14 TRBJ2-1 TRBV29-1 . TGCAGCGTCACCCGGACAGGAACCTACAATGAGCAGTTCTTC CSVTRTGTYNEQFF
. 11 TRBJ1-1 TRBV7-9 . TGTGCCAGCAGCTCCACAGGTGAAGCTTTCTTT CASSSTGEAFF
. 12 TRBJ1-6 TRBV18 few TGTGCCAGCTCACTTTCCTATTCACCCCTCCACTTT CASSLSYSPLHF
TRBD2 15 TRBJ2-1 TRBV6-5 . TGTGCCAGCAGTTACCTGGTAGCGGGGAATAATGAGCAGTTCTTC CASSYLVAGNNEQFF
TRBD2 15 TRBJ2-1 TRBV18 . TGTGCCAGCTCACCACCAAGCGGGGGACACAATGAGCAGTTCTTC CASSPPSGGHNEQFF
. 13 TRBJ2-2 TRBV7-9 many TGTGCCAGCAGCTCCCTAGGCGCCGGGGAGCTGTTTTTT CASSSLGAGELFF
. 16 TRBJ2-1 TRBV11-2 few TGTGCCAGCAGCTTGATTCGGGGGAGCTCCTACAATGAGCAGTTCTTC CASSLIRGSSYNEQFF
TRBD2 18 TRBJ2-1 TRBV18 many TGTGCCAGCTCACCCCCCGGACTAGCGGGGAGCTCCTACAATGAGCAGTTCTTC CASSPPGLAGSSYNEQFF
. 15 TRBJ1-5 TRBV6-2/TRBV6-3 . TGTGCCAGCAGTTACACGGAGGTCCTCAATCAGCCCCAGCATTTT CASSYTEVLNQPQHF
. 14 TRBJ2-4 TRBV13 . TGTGCCAGCAGCAAACAGGGAACCAAAAACATTCAGTACTTC CASSKQGTKNIQYF
. 15 TRBJ2-2 TRBV5-5 many TGTGCCAGCAGCTTGGCCACGGGGAACACCGGGGAGCTGTTTTTT CASSLATGNTGELFF
. 15 TRBJ1-1 TRBV4-1 many TGCGCCAGCAGCCAAGCAACAGGAGGGAACACTGAAGCTTTCTTT CASSQATGGNTEAFF
TRBD1 14 TRBJ1-2 TRBV12-3/TRBV12-4 . TGTGCCAGCAGTGGGGGGACAGGGTACCATGGCTACACCTTC CASSGGTGYHGYTF
. 16 TRBJ1-1 TRBV18 . TGTGCCAGCTCACCGACGACAGGTGCTATGAACACTGAAGCTTTCTTT CASSPTTGAMNTEAFF
. 13 TRBJ1-6 TRBV6-6 few TGTGCCAGCTCATCCGGGACAAGTTCACCCCTCCACTTT CASSSGTSSPLHF
. 13 TRBJ1-1 TRBV20-1 . TGCAGTGCTAGAGGAAGAGGGCTAGCTGAAGCTTTCTTT CSARGRGLAEAFF
. 14 TRBJ2-3 TRBV4-3 few TGCGCCAGCAGCCAAGATTTTACCCCAGATACGCAGTATTTT CASSQDFTPDTQYF
TRBD1 15 TRBJ1-2 TRBV18 few TGTGCCAGCTCACCACAGGGACAGGCATGGTATGGCTACACCTTC CASSPQGQAWYGYTF
. 15 TRBJ1-2 TRBV4-2 few TGTGCCAGCAGCCAAGAAGGTCCGACAGAGCGTGGCTACACCTTC CASSQEGPTERGYTF
TRBD1 14 TRBJ2-7 TRBV6-5 . TGTGCCAGCAGCCTACAGGGGGCCTTCTACGAGCAGTACTTC CASSLQGAFYEQYF
. 13 TRBJ1-5 TRBV29-1 many TGCAGCGTTTTAAGGGATCGCAATCAGCCCCAGCATTTT CSVLRDRNQPQHF
. 12 TRBJ1-1 TRBV12-3/TRBV12-4 many TGTGCCAGCAGTTTCGGGGGAACTGAAGCTTTCTTT CASSFGGTEAFF
. 15 TRBJ2-7 TRBV14 . TGTGCCAGCAGCCAAGTCGGGACACCGACCTACGAGCAGTACTTC CASSQVGTPTYEQYF
. 14 TRBJ2-2 TRBV3-1 . TGTGTCAGCAGTGTGACGGAGAACACCGGGGAGCTGTTTTTT CVSSVTENTGELFF
. 17 TRBJ2-3 TRBV11-2 many TGTGCCAGCAGCTTAGATCGGGTGGGTCCCCGCACAGATACGCAGTATTTT CASSLDRVGPRTDTQYF
. 15 TRBJ2-4 TRBV19 few TGTGCCAGTAGTATAGATGTAGGAACAGTTAACATTCAGTACTTC CASSIDVGTVNIQYF
. 12 TRBJ1-4 TRBV5-6 many TGTGCCAGCAGCTTGGGGGAATCACGACTGTTTTTT CASSLGESRLFF
. 11 TRBJ1-2 TRBV29-1 few TGCAGCGTTGAAAAAAACTATGGCTACACCTTC CSVEKNYGYTF